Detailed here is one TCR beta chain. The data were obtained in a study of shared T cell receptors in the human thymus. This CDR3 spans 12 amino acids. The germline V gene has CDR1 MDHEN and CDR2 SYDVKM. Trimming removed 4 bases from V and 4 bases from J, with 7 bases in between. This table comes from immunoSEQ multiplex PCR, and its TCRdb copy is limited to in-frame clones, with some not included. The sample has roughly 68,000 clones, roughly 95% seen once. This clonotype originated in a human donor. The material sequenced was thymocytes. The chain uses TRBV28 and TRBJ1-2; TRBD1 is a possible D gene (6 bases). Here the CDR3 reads CASSSTGYGYTF. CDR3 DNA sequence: TGTGCCAGCAGTTCGACAGGCTATGGCTACACCTTC.